These T cell receptor beta chains were read from a single sample in a study of PD-1 blockade in classical Hodgkin lymphoma. Libraries were prepared by immunoSEQ multiplex PCR; TCRdb keeps only in-frame clonotypes and omits some of them. The sample comprises tens of thousands of clones, around nine tenths of which are singletons, and about 9.6% rests with the top ten. The material sequenced was peripheral blood mononuclear cells (PBMCs), taken at baseline. The receptors originated from a human donor with classical Hodgkin lymphoma. Both conserved end residues are part of each CDR3. The order of the fields is J gene, clone size, D gene, V gene, CDR3 DNA, CDR3 protein. The D gene is left open where the match is weak. Where a row states a size, it is once, few, many or the class of an expanded clone; other rows omit it.

TRBJ2-7 - TRBD1 TRBV28 TGTGCCAGCCGGCGGCAGGGGGCAGTCTACGAGCAGTACTTC CASRRQGAVYEQYF
TRBJ2-3 - TRBD2 TRBV28 TGTGCCAGCAGTTTTCGAGCGGGAGAGTTAGATACGCAGTATTTT CASSFRAGELDTQYF
TRBJ2-3 - TRBD2 TRBV28 TGTGCCAGCAGTTCCCTCCCCTCTCTAGCGGGGGCGGGAGATACGCAGTATTTT CASSSLPSLAGAGDTQYF
TRBJ2-3 once - TRBV30 TGTGCCTGGAGTGCCGGGGGTACGCAGTATTTT CAWSAGGTQYF
TRBJ2-1 once TRBD1 TRBV6-1 TGTGCCAGCAGGTCCAGGGGGACCCCCTACAATGAGCAGTTCTTC CASRSRGTPYNEQFF
TRBJ2-1 - - TRBV18 TGTGCCAGCTCACCCTACATAGACAATGAGCAGTTCTTC CASSPYIDNEQFF
TRBJ2-1 - TRBD1 TRBV28 TGTGCCAGCAGTTTCACCGGGACAGGGGAGACCAATGAGCAGTTCTTC CASSFTGTGETNEQFF
TRBJ2-4 - - TRBV7-9 TGTGCCAGCAGCTTAAGTCAGGGGGGATTCGGAAACATTCAGTACTTC CASSLSQGGFGNIQYF
TRBJ2-2 - TRBD2 TRBV10-3 TGTGCCATCAACGGACAGGGTGAAGCGGGAGGGCCAGTCGGGGAGCTGTTTTTT CAINGQGEAGGPVGELFF
TRBJ2-7 - TRBD1 TRBV5-5 TGTGCCAGCAGCTTACAGGGGTCCTACGAGCAGTACTTC CASSLQGSYEQYF
TRBJ2-5 once TRBD1 TRBV7-9 TGTGCCAGCAGCCTGGGGGGATGGACAGGGGGCACCATCCAAGAGACCCAGTACTTC CASSLGGWTGGTIQETQYF
TRBJ2-1 - - TRBV18 TGTGCCAGCTCACCTGGCCATTGGGCTAATGAGCAGTTCTTC CASSPGHWANEQFF
TRBJ1-1 - - TRBV5-1 TGCGCCAGCAGCTTGGCCCGCACAGAGAACACTGAAGCTTTCTTT CASSLARTENTEAFF
TRBJ2-7 - TRBD1 TRBV5-8 TGTGCCAGCAGCTTGGTCGGAGCAGGGGGCGGCTACGAGCAGTACTTC CASSLVGAGGGYEQYF
TRBJ2-1 - - TRBV4-1 TGCGCCAGCAGCCAAGATTCGGCTGAAGCCTACAATGAGCAGTTCTTC CASSQDSAEAYNEQFF
TRBJ1-6 - TRBD1 TRBV15 TGTGCCACCAGCAGCCGACAGGGCACGGCCTCCTTTTCACCCCTCCACTTT CATSSRQGTASFSPLHF
TRBJ1-1 - - TRBV5-6 TGTGCCAGCAGCAACCGGGGCCCCAACACTGAAGCTTTCTTT CASSNRGPNTEAFF
TRBJ2-5 - - TRBV4-1 TGCGCCAGCAGCCAAGATACCGACCACTTC CASSQDTDHF
TRBJ1-2 - - TRBV5-8 TGTGCCAGCAGCTTGGCTTCCCCTCCCCACACCTATGGCTACACCTTC CASSLASPPHTYGYTF
TRBJ2-1 - TRBD2 TRBV7-9 TGTGCCAGCAGCTTAGCGATAGGGACTACAACTGAGCAGTTCTTC CASSLAIGTTTEQFF
TRBJ2-1 - TRBD2 TRBV27 TGTGCCAGCAGTCCCCACGTAGCGGGGAGCTCCTACAATGAGCAGTTCTTC CASSPHVAGSSYNEQFF
TRBJ2-5 - TRBD2 TRBV5-1 TGCGCCAGCAGCTTAGACGGACGGGAGGGCCAGTACTTC CASSLDGREGQYF
TRBJ2-3 - - TRBV7-8 TGTGCCAGCAGCTTAGCGCACTATGGAAACACAGATACGCAGTATTTT CASSLAHYGNTDTQYF
TRBJ2-1 - - TRBV7-9 TGTGCCAGCAGCTTAGAGGCGGGTGAGCAGTTCTTC CASSLEAGEQFF
TRBJ2-7 - - TRBV18 TGTGCCAGCTCACCGGGCGTGGGGGAGCAGTACTTC CASSPGVGEQYF
TRBJ1-2 - TRBD1 TRBV7-2 TGTGCCAGCAGCTTAGGCGGATCCGGGACAGGGCCGTATGGCTACACCTTC CASSLGGSGTGPYGYTF
TRBJ1-3 - - TRBV5-1 TGCGCCAGCAGCTTGGGGGGGCCATATGGAAACACCATATATTTT CASSLGGPYGNTIYF
TRBJ1-5 - - TRBV27 TGTGCCAGCAGTGAAGGTATCGGCAATCAGCCCCAGCATTTT CASSEGIGNQPQHF
TRBJ2-5 - TRBD2 TRBV28 TGTGCCAGCAATGGATACGTAAGCGGGAGGGTCGAAGAGACCCAGTACTTC CASNGYVSGRVEETQYF
TRBJ2-2 - TRBD2 TRBV18 TGTGCCAGCTCACCTCTAGCGGGAGACACCGGGGAGCTGTTTTTT CASSPLAGDTGELFF
TRBJ1-1 - TRBD1 TRBV6-1 TGTGCCAGCAGCTCACAGGGGGCGGTGACCACTGAAGCTTTCTTT CASSSQGAVTTEAFF
TRBJ2-5 - - TRBV6-1 TGTGCCAGCAGTGAAATGAGTAAAGAGACCCAGTACTTC CASSEMSKETQYF
TRBJ1-3 - - TRBV6-5 TGTGCCAGCAGTTATAAACCCGCGAGCTCTGGAAACACCATATATTTT CASSYKPASSGNTIYF
TRBJ2-2 - TRBD1 TRBV2 TGTGCCAGCAGTCACAGGGGGCGGACGACGAACACCGGGGAGCTGTTTTTT CASSHRGRTTNTGELFF
TRBJ1-4 - - TRBV18 TGTGCCAGCTCACTCCCAAGTGGTGAAAAACTGTTTTTT CASSLPSGEKLFF
TRBJ2-2 - TRBD2 TRBV11-2 TGTGCCAGCAGCTTGACCCCTCCAAGCGGGAGGAACACCGGGGAGCTGTTTTTT CASSLTPPSGRNTGELFF
TRBJ1-2 - - TRBV4-1 TGCGCCAGCAGCCATGACAGGACGGTCTATGGCTACACCTTC CASSHDRTVYGYTF
TRBJ1-5 - - TRBV10-2 TGCGCCAGCAGTGAGGGGGGTAGCAATCAGCCCCAGCATTTT CASSEGGSNQPQHF
TRBJ2-7 - - TRBV6-6 TGTGCCAGCAGTCACTACGAGCAGTACTTC CASSHYEQYF
TRBJ2-5 - TRBD2 TRBV10-3 TGTGCCAGCCGCGAGCGGGAGTCGTACCAAGAGACCCAGTACTTC CASRERESYQETQYF
TRBJ1-6 - TRBD1 TRBV5-4 TGTGCCAGCAGCTTTGGGACAGGGGTTTACTCACCCCTCCACTTT CASSFGTGVYSPLHF